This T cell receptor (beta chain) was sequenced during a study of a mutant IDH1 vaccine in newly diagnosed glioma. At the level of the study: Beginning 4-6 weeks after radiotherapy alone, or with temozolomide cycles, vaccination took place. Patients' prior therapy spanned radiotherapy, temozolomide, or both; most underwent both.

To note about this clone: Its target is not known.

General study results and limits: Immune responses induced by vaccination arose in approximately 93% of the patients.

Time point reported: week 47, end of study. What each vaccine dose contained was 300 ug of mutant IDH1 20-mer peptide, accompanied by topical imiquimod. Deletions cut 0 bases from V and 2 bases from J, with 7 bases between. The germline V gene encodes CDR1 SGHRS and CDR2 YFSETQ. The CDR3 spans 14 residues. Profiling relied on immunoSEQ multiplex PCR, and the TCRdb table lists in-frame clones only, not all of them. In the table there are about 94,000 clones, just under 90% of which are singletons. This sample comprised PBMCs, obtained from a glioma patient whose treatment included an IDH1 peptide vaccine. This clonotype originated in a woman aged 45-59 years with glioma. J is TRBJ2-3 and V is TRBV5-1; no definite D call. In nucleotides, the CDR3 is TGCGCCAGCAGCTTGGGGCTTGTCACAGATACGCAGTATTTT. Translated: CASSLGLVTDTQYF. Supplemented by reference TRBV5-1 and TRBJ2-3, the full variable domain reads KAGVTQTPRYLIKTRGQQVTLSCSPISGHRSVSWYQQTPGQGLQFLFEYFSETQRNKGNFPGRFSGRQFSNSRSEMNVSTLELGDSALYLCASSLGLVTDTQYFGPGTRLTVL.